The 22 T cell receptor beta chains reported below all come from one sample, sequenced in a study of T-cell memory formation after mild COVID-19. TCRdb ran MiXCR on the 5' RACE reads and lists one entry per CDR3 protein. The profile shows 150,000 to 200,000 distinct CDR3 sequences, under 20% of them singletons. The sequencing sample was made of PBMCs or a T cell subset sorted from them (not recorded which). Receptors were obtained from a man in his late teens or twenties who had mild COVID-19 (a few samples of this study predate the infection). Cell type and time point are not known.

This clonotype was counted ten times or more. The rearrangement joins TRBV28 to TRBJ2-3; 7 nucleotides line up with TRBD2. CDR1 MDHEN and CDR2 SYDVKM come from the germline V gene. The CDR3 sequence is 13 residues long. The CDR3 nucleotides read TGTGCTGGGGGAGGGCCTATCACAGATACGCAGTATTTT. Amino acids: CAGGGPITDTQYF.

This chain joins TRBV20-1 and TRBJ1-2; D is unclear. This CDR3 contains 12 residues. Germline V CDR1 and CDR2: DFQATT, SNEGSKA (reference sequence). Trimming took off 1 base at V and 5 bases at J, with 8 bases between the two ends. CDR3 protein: CSARGEDYGYTF. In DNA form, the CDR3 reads TGCAGTGCTAGAGGGGAGGATTATGGCTACACCTTC.

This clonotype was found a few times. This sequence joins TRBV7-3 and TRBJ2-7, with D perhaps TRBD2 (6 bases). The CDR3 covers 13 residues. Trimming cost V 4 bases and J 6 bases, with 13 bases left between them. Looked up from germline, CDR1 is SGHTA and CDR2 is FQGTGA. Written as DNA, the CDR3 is TGTGCCAGCAGCTCGACTAGAGTAAGCGAGCAGTACTTC. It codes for CASSSTRVSEQYF. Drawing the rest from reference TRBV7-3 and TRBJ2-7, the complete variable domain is GAGVSQTPSNKVTEKGKYVELRCDPISGHTALYWYRQSLGQGPEFLIYFQGTGAADDSGLPNDRFFAVRPEGSVSTLKIQRTERGDSAVYLCASSSTRVSEQYFGPGTRLTVT.

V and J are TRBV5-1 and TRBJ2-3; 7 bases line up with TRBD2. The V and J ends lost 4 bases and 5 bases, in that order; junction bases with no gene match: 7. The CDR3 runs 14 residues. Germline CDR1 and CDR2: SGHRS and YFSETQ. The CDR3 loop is CASSPRGEGDTQYF. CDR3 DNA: TGCGCCAGCAGCCCCCGGGGGGAAGGAGATACGCAGTATTTT.

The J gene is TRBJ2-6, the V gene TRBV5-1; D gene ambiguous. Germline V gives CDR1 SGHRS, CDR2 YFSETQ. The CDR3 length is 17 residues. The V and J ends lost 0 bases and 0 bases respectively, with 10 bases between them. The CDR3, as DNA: TGCGCCAGCAGCTTGGGGGGTACCCTCTCTGGGGCCAACGTCCTGACTTTC. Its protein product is CASSLGGTLSGANVLTF.

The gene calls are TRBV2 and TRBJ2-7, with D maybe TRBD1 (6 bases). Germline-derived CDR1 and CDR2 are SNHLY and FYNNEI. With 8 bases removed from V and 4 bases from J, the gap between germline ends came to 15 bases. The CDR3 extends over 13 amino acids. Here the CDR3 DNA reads TGTGCCAGCGACAGGTGGCAGGGATACGAGCAGTACTTC. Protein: CASDRWQGYEQYF.

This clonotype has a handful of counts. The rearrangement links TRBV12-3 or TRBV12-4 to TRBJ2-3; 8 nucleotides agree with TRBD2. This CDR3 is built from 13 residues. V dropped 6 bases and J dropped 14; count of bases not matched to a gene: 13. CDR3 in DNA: TGTGCCAGCAGCCCCGGGGGGGAGCGGTCGGCGTATTTT. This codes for CASSPGGERSAYF.

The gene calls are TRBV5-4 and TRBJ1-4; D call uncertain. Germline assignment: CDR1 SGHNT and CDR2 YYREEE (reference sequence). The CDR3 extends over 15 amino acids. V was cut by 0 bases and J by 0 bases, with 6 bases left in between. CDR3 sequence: CASSLAGTTNEKLFF. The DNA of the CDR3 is TGTGCCAGCAGCTTGGCCGGGACAACTAATGAAAAACTGTTTTTT.

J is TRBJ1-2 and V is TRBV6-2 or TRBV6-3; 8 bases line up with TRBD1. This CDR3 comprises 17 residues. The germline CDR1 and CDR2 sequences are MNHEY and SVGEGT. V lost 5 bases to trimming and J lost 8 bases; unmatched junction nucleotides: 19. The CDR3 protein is CASSTTRGWQGASGYTF. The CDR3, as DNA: TGTGCCAGCAGTACAACCCGCGGATGGCAGGGGGCGTCCGGCTACACCTTC.

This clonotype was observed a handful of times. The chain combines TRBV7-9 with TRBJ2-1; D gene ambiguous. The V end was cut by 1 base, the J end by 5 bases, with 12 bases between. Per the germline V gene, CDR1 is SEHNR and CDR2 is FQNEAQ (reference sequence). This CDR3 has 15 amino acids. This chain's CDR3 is CASSLEGAGNNEQFF. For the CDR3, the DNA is TGTGCCAGCAGCTTAGAAGGTGCTGGGAACAATGAGCAGTTCTTC.

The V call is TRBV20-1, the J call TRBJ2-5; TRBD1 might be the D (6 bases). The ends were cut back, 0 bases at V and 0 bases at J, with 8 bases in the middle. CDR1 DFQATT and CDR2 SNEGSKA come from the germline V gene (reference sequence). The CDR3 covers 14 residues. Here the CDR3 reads CSARDTGYQETQYF. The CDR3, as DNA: TGCAGTGCTAGAGATACAGGGTACCAAGAGACCCAGTACTTC.

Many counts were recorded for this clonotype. This CDR3 is CASSLAVTGGLTDTQYF. The CDR3 DNA reads as TGCGCCAGCAGCTTGGCTGTTACGGGGGGACTCACAGATACGCAGTATTTT. The rearrangement uses TRBV5-1 and TRBJ2-3, with 7 bases that match TRBD2. With V trimmed by 0 bases and J by 2 bases, 9 bases remained unmatched. This CDR3 is 17 amino acids long. Germline CDR1 SGHRS, CDR2 YFSETQ.

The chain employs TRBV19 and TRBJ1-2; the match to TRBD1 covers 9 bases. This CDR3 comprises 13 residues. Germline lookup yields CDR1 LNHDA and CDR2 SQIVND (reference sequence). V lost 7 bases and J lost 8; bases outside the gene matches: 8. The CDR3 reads CASNTGGSRGYTF. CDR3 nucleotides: TGTGCCAGTAACACAGGGGGCAGTAGAGGCTACACCTTC. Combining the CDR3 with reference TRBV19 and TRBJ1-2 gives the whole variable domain DGGITQSPKYLFRKEGQNVTLSCEQNLNHDAMYWYRQDPGQGLRLIYYSQIVNDFQKGDIAEGYSVSREKKESFPLTVTSAQKNPTAFYLCASNTGGSRGYTFGSGTRLTVV.

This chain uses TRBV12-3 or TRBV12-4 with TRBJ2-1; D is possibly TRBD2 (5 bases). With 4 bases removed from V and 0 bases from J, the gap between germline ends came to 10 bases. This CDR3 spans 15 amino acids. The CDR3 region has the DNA TGTGCCAGCAGTTACACCGGGAACTCCTACAATGAGCAGTTCTTC. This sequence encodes CASSYTGNSYNEQFF.

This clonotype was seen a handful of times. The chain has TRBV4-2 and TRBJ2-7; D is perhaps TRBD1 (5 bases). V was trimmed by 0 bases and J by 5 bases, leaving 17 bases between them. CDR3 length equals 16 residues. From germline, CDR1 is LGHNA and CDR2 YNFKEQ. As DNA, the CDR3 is TGTGCCAGCAGCCAAGAGTCTTGGCAGGGTACGAACGAGCAGTACTTC. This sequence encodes CASSQESWQGTNEQYF.

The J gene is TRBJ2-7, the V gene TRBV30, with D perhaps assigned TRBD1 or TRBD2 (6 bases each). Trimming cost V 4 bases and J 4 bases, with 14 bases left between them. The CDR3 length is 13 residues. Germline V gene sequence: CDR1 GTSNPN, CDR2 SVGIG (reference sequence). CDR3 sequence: CAWTVQGRYEQYF. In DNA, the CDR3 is TGTGCCTGGACCGTCCAGGGGAGGTACGAGCAGTACTTC. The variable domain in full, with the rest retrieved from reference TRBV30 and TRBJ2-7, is SQTIHQWPATLVQPVGSPLSLECTVEGTSNPNLYWYRQAAGRGLQLLFYSVGIGQISSEVPQNLSASRPQDRQFILSSKKLLLSDSGFYLCAWTVQGRYEQYFGPGTRLTVT.

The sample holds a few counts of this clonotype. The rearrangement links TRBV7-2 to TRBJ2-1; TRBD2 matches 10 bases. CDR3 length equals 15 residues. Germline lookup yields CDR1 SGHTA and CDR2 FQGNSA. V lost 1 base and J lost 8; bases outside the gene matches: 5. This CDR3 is CASSLVAGGSDEQFF. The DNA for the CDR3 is TGTGCCAGCAGCTTAGTAGCGGGGGGAAGCGATGAGCAGTTCTTC.

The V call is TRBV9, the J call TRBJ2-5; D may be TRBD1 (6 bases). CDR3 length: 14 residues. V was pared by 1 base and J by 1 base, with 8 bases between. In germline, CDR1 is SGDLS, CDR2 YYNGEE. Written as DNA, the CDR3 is TGTGCCAGCAGCGTAAGGGGGTCCCAAGAGACCCAGTACTTC. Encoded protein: CASSVRGSQETQYF. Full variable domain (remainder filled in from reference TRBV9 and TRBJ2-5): DSGVTQTPKHLITATGQRVTLRCSPRSGDLSVYWYQQSLDQGLQFLIQYYNGEERAKGNILERFSAQQFPDLHSELNLSSLELGDSALYFCASSVRGSQETQYFGPGTRLLVL.

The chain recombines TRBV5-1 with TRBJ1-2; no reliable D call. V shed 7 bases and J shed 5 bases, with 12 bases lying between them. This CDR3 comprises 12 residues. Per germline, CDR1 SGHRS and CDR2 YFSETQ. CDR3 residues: CASAEPPYGYTF. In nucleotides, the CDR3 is TGCGCCAGCGCGGAACCCCCTTATGGCTACACCTTC.

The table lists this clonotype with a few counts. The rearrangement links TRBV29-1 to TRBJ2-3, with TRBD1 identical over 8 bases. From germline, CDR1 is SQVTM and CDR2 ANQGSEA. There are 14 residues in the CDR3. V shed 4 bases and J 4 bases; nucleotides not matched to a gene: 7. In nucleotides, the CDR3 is TGCAGCGTTGTCCCAGGGGGCGCGTCAGATACGCAGTATTTT. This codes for CSVVPGGASDTQYF.

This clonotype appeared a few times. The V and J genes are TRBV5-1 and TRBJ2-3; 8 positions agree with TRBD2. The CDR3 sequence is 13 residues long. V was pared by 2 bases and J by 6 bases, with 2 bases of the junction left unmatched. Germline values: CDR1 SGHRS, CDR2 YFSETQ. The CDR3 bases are TGCGCCAGCAGCTTTCAGCGGGGGGATACGCAGTATTTT. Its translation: CASSFQRGDTQYF.

Here the CDR3 reads CSVVDRGGQPQHF. The CDR3, as DNA: TGCAGCGTCGTGGACAGGGGAGGTCAGCCCCAGCATTTT. The chain employs TRBV29-1 and TRBJ1-5, with 9 bases aligning to TRBD1. The CDR3 contains 13 residues. Germline CDR1 reads SQVTM; CDR2 reads ANQGSEA. V dropped 6 bases and J dropped 6; count of bases not matched to a gene: 6.